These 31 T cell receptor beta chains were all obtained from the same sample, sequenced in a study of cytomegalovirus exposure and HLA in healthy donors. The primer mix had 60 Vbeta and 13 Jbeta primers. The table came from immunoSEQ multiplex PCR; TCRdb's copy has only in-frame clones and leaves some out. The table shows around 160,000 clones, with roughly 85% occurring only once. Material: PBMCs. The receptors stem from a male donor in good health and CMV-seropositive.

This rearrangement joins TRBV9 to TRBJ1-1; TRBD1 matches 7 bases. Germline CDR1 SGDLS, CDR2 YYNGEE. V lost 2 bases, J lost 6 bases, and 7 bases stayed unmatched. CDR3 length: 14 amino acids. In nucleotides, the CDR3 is TGTGCCAGCAGCGTCTTCGACAGGGACGCTGAAGCTTTCTTT. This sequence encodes CASSVFDRDAEAFF. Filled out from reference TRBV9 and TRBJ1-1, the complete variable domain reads DSGVTQTPKHLITATGQRVTLRCSPRSGDLSVYWYQQSLDQGLQFLIQYYNGEERAKGNILERFSAQQFPDLHSELNLSSLELGDSALYFCASSVFDRDAEAFFGQGTRLTVV.

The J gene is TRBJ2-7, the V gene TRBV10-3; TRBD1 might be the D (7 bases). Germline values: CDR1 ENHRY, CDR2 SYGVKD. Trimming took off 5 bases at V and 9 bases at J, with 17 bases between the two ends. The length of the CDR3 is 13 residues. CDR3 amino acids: CAISPTQGEVQYF. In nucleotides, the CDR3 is TGTGCCATCAGTCCGACTCAGGGGGAGGTGCAGTACTTC.

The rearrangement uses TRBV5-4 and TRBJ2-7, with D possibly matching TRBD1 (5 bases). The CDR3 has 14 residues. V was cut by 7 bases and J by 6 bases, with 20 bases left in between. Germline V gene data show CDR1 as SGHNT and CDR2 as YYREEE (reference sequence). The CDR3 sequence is CASFSTPGYREQYF. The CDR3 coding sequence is TGTGCCAGCTTTTCCACTCCAGGGTACCGCGAGCAGTACTTC.

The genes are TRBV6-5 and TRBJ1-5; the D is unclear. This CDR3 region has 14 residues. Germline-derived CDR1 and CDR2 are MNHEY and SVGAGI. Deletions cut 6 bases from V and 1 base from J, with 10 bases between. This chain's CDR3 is CASSRTGSNQPQHF. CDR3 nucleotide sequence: TGTGCCAGCAGCCGGACGGGGAGCAATCAGCCCCAGCATTTT.

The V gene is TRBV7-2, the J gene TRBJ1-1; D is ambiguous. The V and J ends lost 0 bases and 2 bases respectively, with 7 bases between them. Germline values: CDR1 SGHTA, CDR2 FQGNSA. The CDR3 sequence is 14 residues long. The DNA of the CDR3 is TGTGCCAGCAGCTTAGCGCGAACCAACACTGAAGCTTTCTTT. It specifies CASSLARTNTEAFF.

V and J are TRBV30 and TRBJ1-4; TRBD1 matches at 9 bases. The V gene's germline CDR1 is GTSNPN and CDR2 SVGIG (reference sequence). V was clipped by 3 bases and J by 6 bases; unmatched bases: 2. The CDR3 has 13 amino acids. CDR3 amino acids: CAWRTGGYEKLFF. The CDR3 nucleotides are TGTGCCTGGAGGACAGGGGGTTATGAAAAACTGTTTTTT. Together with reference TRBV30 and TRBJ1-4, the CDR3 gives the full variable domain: SQTIHQWPATLVQPVGSPLSLECTVEGTSNPNLYWYRQAAGRGLQLLFYSVGIGQISSEVPQNLSASRPQDRQFILSSKKLLLSDSGFYLCAWRTGGYEKLFFGSGTQLSVL.

The CDR3 spells CASSLPGQGYEQYF. CDR3 sequence (DNA): TGTGCCAGCAGCTTACCGGGACAGGGATACGAGCAGTACTTC. The chain links TRBV7-9 to TRBJ2-7; 9 bases are shared with TRBD1. V gave up 2 bases and J gave up 4 bases; unmatched junction bases: 3. CDR1 is SEHNR, CDR2 FQNEAQ, per germline (reference sequence). This CDR3 has 14 amino acids.

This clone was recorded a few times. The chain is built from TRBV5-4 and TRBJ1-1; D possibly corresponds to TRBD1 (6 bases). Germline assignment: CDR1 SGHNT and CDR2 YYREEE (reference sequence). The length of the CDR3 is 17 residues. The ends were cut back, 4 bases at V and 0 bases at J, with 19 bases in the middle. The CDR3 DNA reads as TGTGCCAGCAGCCGCCCGCGAGGACAGACCTTGAACACTGAAGCTTTCTTT. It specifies CASSRPRGQTLNTEAFF.

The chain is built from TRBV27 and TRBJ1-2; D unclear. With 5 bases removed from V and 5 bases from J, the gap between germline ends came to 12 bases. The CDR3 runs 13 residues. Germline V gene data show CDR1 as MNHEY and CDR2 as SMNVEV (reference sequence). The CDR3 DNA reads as TGTGCCAGCAGTGGCCAGCGGTCTTATGGCTACACCTTC. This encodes CASSGQRSYGYTF.

The CDR3: CASRKDSFTYEQFF. As DNA, the CDR3 is TGCGCCAGCAGAAAGGACAGCTTCACCTATGAGCAGTTCTTC. This chain uses TRBV10-1 with TRBJ2-1, with D maybe TRBD1 (6 bases). This CDR3 is built from 14 residues. Trimming took 6 bases from V and 8 from J, leaving 17 bases between them. The V gene's germline CDR1 is WNHNN and CDR2 SYGVQD (reference sequence).

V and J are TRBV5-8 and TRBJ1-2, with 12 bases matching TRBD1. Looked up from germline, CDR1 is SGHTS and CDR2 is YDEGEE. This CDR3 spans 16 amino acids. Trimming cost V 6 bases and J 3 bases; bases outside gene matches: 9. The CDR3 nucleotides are TGTGCCAGCAAGGGACAGGGGGCGCGTGGGGACTATGGCTACACCTTC. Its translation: CASKGQGARGDYGYTF.

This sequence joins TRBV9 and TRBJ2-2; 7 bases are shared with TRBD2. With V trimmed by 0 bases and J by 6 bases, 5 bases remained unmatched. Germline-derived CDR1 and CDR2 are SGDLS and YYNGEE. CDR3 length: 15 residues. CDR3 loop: CASSVGTSGPGELFF. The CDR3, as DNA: TGTGCCAGCAGCGTAGGGACTAGTGGCCCCGGGGAGCTGTTTTTT.

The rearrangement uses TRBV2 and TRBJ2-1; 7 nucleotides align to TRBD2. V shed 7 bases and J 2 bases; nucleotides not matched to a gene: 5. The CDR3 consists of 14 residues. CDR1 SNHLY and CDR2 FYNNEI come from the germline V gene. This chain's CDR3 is CASIPGGTYNEQFF. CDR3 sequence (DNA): TGTGCCAGCATTCCCGGGGGGACCTACAATGAGCAGTTCTTC.

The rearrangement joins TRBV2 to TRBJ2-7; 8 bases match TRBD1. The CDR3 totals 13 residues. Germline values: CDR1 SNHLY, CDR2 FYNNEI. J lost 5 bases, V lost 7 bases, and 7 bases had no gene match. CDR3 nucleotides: TGTGCCAGCAAGCGGACAGGGATCCACGAGCAGTACTTC. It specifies CASKRTGIHEQYF. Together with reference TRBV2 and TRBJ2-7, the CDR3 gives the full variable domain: EPEVTQTPSHQVTQMGQEVILRCVPISNHLYFYWYRQILGQKVEFLVSFYNNEISEKSEIFDDQFSVERPDGSNFTLKIRSTKLEDSAMYFCASKRTGIHEQYFGPGTRLTVT.

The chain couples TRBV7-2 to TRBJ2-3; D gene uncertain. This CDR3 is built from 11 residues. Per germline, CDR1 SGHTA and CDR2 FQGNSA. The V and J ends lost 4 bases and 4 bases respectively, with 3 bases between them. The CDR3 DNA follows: TGTGCCAGCAGCTGGCCAGATACGCAGTATTTT. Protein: CASSWPDTQYF.

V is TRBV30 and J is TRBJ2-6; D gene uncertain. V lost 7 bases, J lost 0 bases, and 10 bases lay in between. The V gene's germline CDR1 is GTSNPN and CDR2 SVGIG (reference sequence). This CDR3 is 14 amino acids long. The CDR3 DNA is TGTGCCTCCCCCCAGCGCTCTGGGGCCAACGTCCTGACTTTC. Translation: CASPQRSGANVLTF.

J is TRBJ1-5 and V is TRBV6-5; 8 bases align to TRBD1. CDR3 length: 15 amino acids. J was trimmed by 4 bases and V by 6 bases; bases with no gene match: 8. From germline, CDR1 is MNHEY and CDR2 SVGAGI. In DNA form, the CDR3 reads TGTGCCAGCAGCCGAAGCGGGACAGGAAATCAGCCCCAGCATTTT. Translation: CASSRSGTGNQPQHF.

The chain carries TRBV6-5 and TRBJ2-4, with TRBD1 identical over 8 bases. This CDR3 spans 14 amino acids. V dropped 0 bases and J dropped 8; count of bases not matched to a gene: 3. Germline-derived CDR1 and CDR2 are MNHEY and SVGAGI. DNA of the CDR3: TGTGCCAGCAGTTACTCGACAGGGGCCGACATTCAGTACTTC. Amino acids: CASSYSTGADIQYF.

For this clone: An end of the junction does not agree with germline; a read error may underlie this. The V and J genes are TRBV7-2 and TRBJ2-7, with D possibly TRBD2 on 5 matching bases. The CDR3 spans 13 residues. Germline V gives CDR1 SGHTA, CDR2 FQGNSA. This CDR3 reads CASSSNGLYGQYF. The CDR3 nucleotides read TGTGCCAGCAGCTCTAACGGACTCTACGGGCAGTACTTC.

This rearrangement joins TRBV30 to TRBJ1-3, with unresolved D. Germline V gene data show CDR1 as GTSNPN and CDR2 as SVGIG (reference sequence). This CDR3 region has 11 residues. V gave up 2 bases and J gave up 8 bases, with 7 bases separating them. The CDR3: CAWSSADTIYF. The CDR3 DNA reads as TGTGCCTGGAGTTCTGCGGACACCATATATTTT.

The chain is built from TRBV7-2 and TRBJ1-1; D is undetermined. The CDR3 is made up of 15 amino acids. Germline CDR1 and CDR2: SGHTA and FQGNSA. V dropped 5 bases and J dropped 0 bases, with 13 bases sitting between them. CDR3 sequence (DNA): TGTGCCAGCAGCGCCCGAGTCGTTCTGAACACTGAAGCTTTCTTT. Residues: CASSARVVLNTEAFF. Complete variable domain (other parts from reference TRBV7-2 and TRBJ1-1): GAGVSQSPSNKVTEKGKDVELRCDPISGHTALYWYRQSLGQGLEFLIYFQGNSAPDKSGLPSDRFSAERTGGSVSTLTIQRTQQEDSAVYLCASSARVVLNTEAFFGQGTRLTVV.

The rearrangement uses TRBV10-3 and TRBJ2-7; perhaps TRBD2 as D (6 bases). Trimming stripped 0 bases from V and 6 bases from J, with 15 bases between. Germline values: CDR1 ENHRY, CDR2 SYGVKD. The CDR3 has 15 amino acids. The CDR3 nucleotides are TGTGCCATCAGTGAGTCGATCGGGCAGGGAGGCGAGCAGTACTTC. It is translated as CAISESIGQGGEQYF.

For the CDR3, the DNA is TGTGCCTGGATGCGTCCGGGACTAGCTTCCTACAATGAGCAGTTCTTC. Translation gives CAWMRPGLASYNEQFF. The chain combines TRBV30 with TRBJ2-1; 9 bases align to TRBD2. Germline CDR1 reads GTSNPN; CDR2 reads SVGIG (reference sequence). Germline trimming cut 4 bases from V and 1 base from J; bases unmatched to any gene: 8. There are 16 residues in the CDR3.

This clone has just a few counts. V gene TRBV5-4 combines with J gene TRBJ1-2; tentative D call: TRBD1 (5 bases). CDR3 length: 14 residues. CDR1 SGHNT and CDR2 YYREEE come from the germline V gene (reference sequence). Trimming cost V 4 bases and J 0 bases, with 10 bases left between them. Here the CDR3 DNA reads TGTGCCAGCAGCCCGCAGGGTTCTAACTATGGCTACACCTTC. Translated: CASSPQGSNYGYTF.

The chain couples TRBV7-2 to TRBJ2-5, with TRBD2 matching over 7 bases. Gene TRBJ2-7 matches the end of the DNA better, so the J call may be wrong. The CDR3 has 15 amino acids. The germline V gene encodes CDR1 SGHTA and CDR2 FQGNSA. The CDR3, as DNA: TGTGCCAGCAGCCGTGGGGGAGGGGCATCCTACGAGCAGTACTTC. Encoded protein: CASSRGGGASYEQYF.

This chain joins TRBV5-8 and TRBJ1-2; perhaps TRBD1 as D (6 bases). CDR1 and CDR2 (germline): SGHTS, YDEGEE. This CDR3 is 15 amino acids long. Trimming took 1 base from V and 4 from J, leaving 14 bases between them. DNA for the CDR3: TGTGCCAGCAGCTTGCGTGATAGGGGGTTCTATGGCTACACCTTC. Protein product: CASSLRDRGFYGYTF.

The CDR3 DNA sequence: TGTGCCTGGAGGACAGGGGCTGGAAACACCATATATTTT. It codes for CAWRTGAGNTIYF. The V gene is TRBV30, the J gene TRBJ1-3; 8 positions agree with TRBD1. This CDR3 comprises 13 residues. CDR1 and CDR2 (germline): GTSNPN, SVGIG (reference sequence). Unmatched junction bases numbered 0, after V lost 3 bases and J lost 2 bases.

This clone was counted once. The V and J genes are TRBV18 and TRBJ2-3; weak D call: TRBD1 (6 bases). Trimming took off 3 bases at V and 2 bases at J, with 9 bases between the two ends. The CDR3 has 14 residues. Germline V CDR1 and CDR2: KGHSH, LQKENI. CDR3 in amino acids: CASSPTGVTDTQYF. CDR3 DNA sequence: TGTGCCAGCTCACCGACAGGTGTCACAGATACGCAGTATTTT.

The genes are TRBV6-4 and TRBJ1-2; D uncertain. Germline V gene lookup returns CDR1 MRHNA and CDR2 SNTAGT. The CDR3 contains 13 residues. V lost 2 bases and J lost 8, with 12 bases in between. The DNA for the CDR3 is TGTGCCAGCAGTGACACGGGGATCGGGGGCTACACCTTC. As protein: CASSDTGIGGYTF.

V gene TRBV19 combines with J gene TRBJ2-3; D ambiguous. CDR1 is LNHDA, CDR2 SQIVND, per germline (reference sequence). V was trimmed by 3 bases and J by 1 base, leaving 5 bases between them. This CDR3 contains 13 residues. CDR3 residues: CASSIQGTDTQYF. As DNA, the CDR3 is TGTGCCAGTAGTATCCAGGGCACAGATACGCAGTATTTT.

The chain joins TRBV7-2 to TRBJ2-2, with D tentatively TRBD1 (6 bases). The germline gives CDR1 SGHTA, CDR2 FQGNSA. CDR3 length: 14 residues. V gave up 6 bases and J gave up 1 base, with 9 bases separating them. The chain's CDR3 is CASRPDRNTGELFF. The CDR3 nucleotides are TGTGCCAGCAGACCGGACAGGAACACCGGGGAGCTGTTTTTT. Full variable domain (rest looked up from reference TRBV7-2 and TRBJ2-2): GAGVSQSPSNKVTEKGKDVELRCDPISGHTALYWYRQSLGQGLEFLIYFQGNSAPDKSGLPSDRFSAERTGGSVSTLTIQRTQQEDSAVYLCASRPDRNTGELFFGEGSRLTVL.